Listed below are T cell receptor beta chains from one sample, sequenced in a study of identical twins. TCRdb re-called the 5' RACE reads through MiXCR, storing one row per CDR3 protein. The sample records 400,000 to 550,000 distinct CDR3 sequences, less than 25% being singletons. These sequences were also reported in another study, on T cells expressing NK-cell markers.

The sequencing input was CD4+ T cells sorted from blood. Every receptor here comes from a woman aged 18-30 years in good health. CDR3s include the opening cysteine and the closing phenylalanine or tryptophan. A D gene is named only where the DNA matches it firmly. Clone sizes are given selectively: once, few, many, or a class where the clone is expanded.

clone_size d_call j_call v_call cdr3_nt cdr3_aa
- - TRBJ2-3 TRBV21-1 TGTGCCAGCAGCAAAGGTATTCGACTAGCAGAAAATTCGGATACGCAGTATTTT CASSKGIRLAENSDTQYF
few - TRBJ2-7 TRBV5-1 TGCGCCAGCAGCTTGGCGCTGGGTTCCTCAACTCGACGTTACGAGCAGTACTTC CASSLALGSSTRRYEQYF
- - TRBJ1-4 TRBV12-3/TRBV12-4 TGTGCCAGCAGTTTTGAGGGGAGGAGAAATGAAAAACTGTTTTTT CASSFEGRRNEKLFF
- TRBD2 TRBJ2-1 TRBV20-1 TGCAGTGCCAGTACCCTCTCTCGACTAGCGGGAGTCAATGAGCAGTTCTTC CSASTLSRLAGVNEQFF
- TRBD1 TRBJ2-1 TRBV20-1 TGCAGTGCTACCAACCCTAACAGGGGAGTCGGTGAGCAGTTCTTC CSATNPNRGVGEQFF
few TRBD1 TRBJ1-5 TRBV12-3/TRBV12-4 TGTGCCAGCAGTCTGACAGGGGACAATCAGCCCCAGCATTTT CASSLTGDNQPQHF
once - TRBJ2-3 TRBV7-3 TGTGCCAGCAGCCGCCGATCGGGGGATACAGATACGCAGTATTTT CASSRRSGDTDTQYF
few - TRBJ2-5 TRBV9 TGTGCCAGCAGCCCGCCTAGCTTTGGCGAGACCCAGTACTTC CASSPPSFGETQYF
- - TRBJ2-6 TRBV20-1 TGCAGTGCTAGAGCTCCGGGACTCTTAAACTCTGGGGCCAACGTCCTGACTTTC CSARAPGLLNSGANVLTF
- TRBD1 TRBJ1-1 TRBV20-1 TGCAGTGCTAGAAAGGGACAGGACCGGATGGCAGCTTTCTTT CSARKGQDRMAAFF
- TRBD1 TRBJ2-2 TRBV7-9 TGTGCCAGCAGCTTAGATGACAGGGCCGGGGAGCTGTTTTTT CASSLDDRAGELFF
- TRBD1 TRBJ2-3 TRBV10-3 TGTGCCATTGACAGGGGGATTGGAGATACGCAGTATTTT CAIDRGIGDTQYF
few - TRBJ1-2 TRBV10-2 TGCGCCAGCAGTGAGGCGTACACAAACTATGGCTACACCTTC CASSEAYTNYGYTF
- - TRBJ2-1 TRBV2 TGTGCCAGCAGTGTATTGACCACCTACAATGAGCAGTTCTTC CASSVLTTYNEQFF
- - TRBJ2-4 TRBV20-1 TGCAGTGCGATCAGCGGGTCGGCCAAAAACATTCAGTACTTC CSAISGSAKNIQYF
few TRBD2 TRBJ2-1 TRBV7-3 TGTGCCAGCAGTCCGACTAGCGGGGGTCTCTCCTACAATGAGCAGTTCTTC CASSPTSGGLSYNEQFF
many TRBD1 TRBJ2-2 TRBV7-8 TGTGCCAGCAGCGGGCCCGGGACAGGGGGGACTGGGGAGCTGTTTTTT CASSGPGTGGTGELFF
- - TRBJ2-2 TRBV28 TGTGCCAGCAGTATGAGGACCGCCTGGGGCGGGGAGCTGTTTTTT CASSMRTAWGGELFF
- TRBD1 TRBJ1-2 TRBV20-1 TGCAGTGCTAGTGGGACAGCTTCCGTAGGCTATGGCTACACCTTC CSASGTASVGYGYTF
- - TRBJ2-1 TRBV20-1 TGCAGCTCACTAGGGAATGAGCAGTTCTTC CSSLGNEQFF
- TRBD2 TRBJ2-7 TRBV3-1 TGTGCCAGCAGCCGCCGGGGGGACCGACCCTACGAGCAGTACTTC CASSRRGDRPYEQYF
- TRBD2 TRBJ2-1 TRBV10-3 TGTGCCATCAGGGGAGGGACTAGCGGGGATGAGCAGTTCTTC CAIRGGTSGDEQFF
few - TRBJ1-5 TRBV24-1 TGTGCCACCAGCGGCGGGGGCAATCAGCCCCAGCATTTT CATSGGGNQPQHF
- - TRBJ1-3 TRBV6-5 TGTGCCAGCAGTTACTCCGGGCGTATGGCTGGAAACACCATATATTTT CASSYSGRMAGNTIYF
- TRBD1 TRBJ2-3 TRBV4-3 TGCGCCAGCAGCCATGACAGGGCCACAGATACGCAGTATTTT CASSHDRATDTQYF
- TRBD2 TRBJ2-1 TRBV2 TGTGCCATCAGTTCCGCACTAGCGGGAGGGCCTTCATCCTACAATGAGCAGTTCTTC CAISSALAGGPSSYNEQFF
few - TRBJ2-7 TRBV25-1 TGTGCCAGCAGTGAGAGCCGGGACAACTACGAGCAGTACTTC CASSESRDNYEQYF
few - TRBJ1-1 TRBV12-3/TRBV12-4 TGTGCCAGCAAGTCGGGTCGGGGGACTGAAGCTTTCTTT CASKSGRGTEAFF
- TRBD1 TRBJ1-2 TRBV19 TGTGCCGGGTCGCGACAGGGGGGCTATGGCTACACCTTC CAGSRQGGYGYTF
- - TRBJ2-5 TRBV7-9 TGTGCCAGCAGCGGACAGAAAGGGCTAGAGACCCAGTACTTC CASSGQKGLETQYF
- - TRBJ2-3 TRBV11-2 TGTGCCAGCAGCTTAGAGGGTTTGGCGCAGTATTTT CASSLEGLAQYF
- - TRBJ2-7 TRBV7-2 TGTGCCAGCAGCTTAGTTAGCGGAAGCTCCTACGAGCAGTACTTC CASSLVSGSSYEQYF
- - TRBJ1-5 TRBV18 TGTGCCAGCTCACCCACCGGGGTAGGGCAGCCCCAGCATTTT CASSPTGVGQPQHF
- - TRBJ2-5 TRBV5-4 TGTGCCAGCAGCCCCTCAGCCGGTAGACAAGAGACCCAGTACTTC CASSPSAGRQETQYF
- - TRBJ1-5 TRBV20-1 TGCAGTGCTATAACTTGGGGTTCCCAGCCCCAGCATTTT CSAITWGSQPQHF
many - TRBJ2-3 TRBV10-3 TGTGCCATCAAAACGGGAGCCACAGATACGCAGTATTTT CAIKTGATDTQYF
once - TRBJ2-1 TRBV18 TGTGCCAGCTCACCTGGACTCTGGGTCGGCAATGAGCAGTTCTTC CASSPGLWVGNEQFF
few - TRBJ2-5 TRBV7-2 TGTGCCAGCAGCTTAGCTCGGACGGGGACCATTCACAAAGAGACCCAGTACTTC CASSLARTGTIHKETQYF
- - TRBJ1-2 TRBV6-7 TGTGCCAGCAGTTACTCGACGGAGGACGGCTACACCTTC CASSYSTEDGYTF
few TRBD1 TRBJ2-1 TRBV6-5 TGTGCCAGCAGTTACAGCAGGGGGCGTCGTAACAATGAGCAGTTCTTC CASSYSRGRRNNEQFF
few - TRBJ2-3 TRBV6-5 TGTGCCAGCAGTTACTCGACAAGGGCAGATACGCAGTATTTT CASSYSTRADTQYF
- - TRBJ1-1 TRBV20-1 TGCAGTGCTAGACTGGGAAGCGCCGTAGGGAACACTGAAGCTTTCTTT CSARLGSAVGNTEAFF
- TRBD1 TRBJ2-5 TRBV7-2 TGTGCCAGCAGCGCCCGACAGGGTTGGGAGACCCAGTACTTC CASSARQGWETQYF
- TRBD2 TRBJ2-7 TRBV5-1 TGCGCCAGCAGCCCGGATGGGACTAGCGGAACCTACGAGCAGTACTTC CASSPDGTSGTYEQYF
few TRBD2 TRBJ2-3 TRBV4-1 TGCGCCAGCAGCCGGAACCCAAGCGGGGGGGGAGATACGCAGTATTTT CASSRNPSGGGDTQYF